The 3 T cell receptor beta chains in this list originate from one sample, sequenced in a study of human thymus T cells. This table comes from immunoSEQ multiplex PCR, and its TCRdb copy is limited to in-frame clones, with some not included. In the table there are roughly 130,000 clones, about 95% of which are singletons. Thymic tissue was derived from resections collected during corrective heart surgery. The source material was thymus tissue. Source of these receptors: a boy under two years old with a congenital heart defect but otherwise immunologically healthy.

The V and J genes are TRBV10-3 and TRBJ2-1, with 10 bases that match TRBD2. The germline V gene encodes CDR1 ENHRY and CDR2 SYGVKD. The CDR3 is made up of 20 amino acids. The V segment lost 5 bases and the J segment 6 bases; nucleotides outside the gene matches: 22. In DNA form, the CDR3 reads TGTGCCATCAGTTTTCCTGTTGAAGCGGGGGGGCCATATCGGTGCAATGAGCAGTTCTTC. This codes for CAISFPVEAGGPYRCNEQFF.

This rearrangement joins TRBV30 to TRBJ2-7; TRBD1 agrees at 8 bases. The V segment lost 0 bases and the J segment 5 bases; nucleotides outside the gene matches: 6. There are 14 residues in the CDR3. Germline V lookup: CDR1 GTSNPN, CDR2 SVGIG (reference sequence). The CDR3 DNA follows: TGTGCCTGGAGTGTACCACAGGGGGACAACGAGCAGTACTTC. Residues: CAWSVPQGDNEQYF.

The gene calls are TRBV6-6 and TRBJ2-7, with D uncertain. The CDR3 is 15 residues long. The V gene lost 0 bases and the J gene lost 0 bases, with 9 bases spanning the gap. Germline V gives CDR1 MNHNY, CDR2 SVGAGI (reference sequence). CDR3 residues: CASSYSSTRSYEQYF. CDR3 in DNA: TGTGCCAGCAGTTACTCGAGCACCCGCTCCTACGAGCAGTACTTC.